This TCR beta chain appears in the sequencing data of a study of T cell repertoires in cytomegalovirus infection (dated by TCRdb to the late 2010s). The study in broad terms: The peptide stimulations were aimed at well-studied HLA-B-restricted epitopes as well as recently identified HLA-C-restricted CMV epitopes, whose presentation resists viral immunomodulation. The HLA type of each donor mattered for the analysis, because public TCR beta signatures pointed to carriage of CMV infection along with the matching HLA type.

In the case of this clonotype: This clone's antigen is unknown. Base qualities are not recorded, but no much larger clone differs from it by a single base.

Study-level results and caveats: The ex vivo response was dominated by HLA-C-restricted CMV-specific TCR beta clonotypes, which also provided the single most frequent clonotype in two of eight donors. In both this cohort and an independent roughly 350-donor cohort, the cumulative frequency of public TCR beta family members distinguished carriers of CMV infection plus the relevant HLA type.

Reads for this sample came from an Illumina HiSeq 1500. Clones were called with MiXCR by TCRdb after fastp trimmed the public reads at Q25, and only in-frame beta chains were retained. Every distinct CDR3 protein forms one entry, paired with its most common genes and DNA. For this sample the table gives roughly 990,000 distinct CDR3 sequences, of which roughly 30% were detected only once. The leading ten clones occupy around 15% of the sample. According to the study, the label for this sample's treatment or condition signals: in vitro stimulation with specific CMV peptide epitopes to enrich CMV-specific T cells. The specimen was cultured CD8+ T cells from PBMCs, collected from culture after CMV antigen stimulation. This sequence originates from a human donor in good health (CMV status not recorded). Some clones in this sample may be carry-over from other donors' samples.

DNA sequence: TGTGCCAGCAGTGAAGTGCGGGACATCTACGAGCAGTACTTC. Its translation is CASSEVRDIYEQYF. The receptor chain draws on TRBV6-1 and TRBJ2-7; the D gene is perhaps TRBD1 or TRBD2, as each covers 6 bases. V is cut by 1 base and J by 3 bases, and the space between the germline ends is 10 bases. From cysteine to phenylalanine, the CDR3 is 14 amino acids long. The entry retains the CDR3 DNA only, 42 bases that are in frame from base 1. Reading the germline V gene gives CDR1 MNHNS and CDR2 SASEGT.